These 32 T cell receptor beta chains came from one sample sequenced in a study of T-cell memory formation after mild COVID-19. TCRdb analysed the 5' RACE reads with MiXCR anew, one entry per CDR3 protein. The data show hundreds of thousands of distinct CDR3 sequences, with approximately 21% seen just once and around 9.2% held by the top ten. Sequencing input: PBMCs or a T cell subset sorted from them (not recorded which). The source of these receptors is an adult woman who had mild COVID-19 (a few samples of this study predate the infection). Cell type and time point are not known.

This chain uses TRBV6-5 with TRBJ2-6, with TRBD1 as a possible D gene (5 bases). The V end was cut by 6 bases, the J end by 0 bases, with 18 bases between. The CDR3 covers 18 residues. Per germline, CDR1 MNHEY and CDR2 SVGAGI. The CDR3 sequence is CASRFADRPYSGANVLTF. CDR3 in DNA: TGTGCCAGCAGATTTGCAGACAGACCATACTCTGGGGCCAACGTCCTGACTTTC.

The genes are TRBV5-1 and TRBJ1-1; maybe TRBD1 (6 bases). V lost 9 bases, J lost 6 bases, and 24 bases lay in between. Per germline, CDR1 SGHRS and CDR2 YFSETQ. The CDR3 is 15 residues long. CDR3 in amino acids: CATQQGHTVGAEAFF. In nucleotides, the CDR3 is TGCGCCACTCAACAGGGACACACGGTTGGGGCTGAAGCTTTCTTT. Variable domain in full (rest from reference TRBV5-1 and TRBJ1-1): KAGVTQTPRYLIKTRGQQVTLSCSPISGHRSVSWYQQTPGQGLQFLFEYFSETQRNKGNFPGRFSGRQFSNSRSEMNVSTLELGDSALYLCATQQGHTVGAEAFFGQGTRLTVV.

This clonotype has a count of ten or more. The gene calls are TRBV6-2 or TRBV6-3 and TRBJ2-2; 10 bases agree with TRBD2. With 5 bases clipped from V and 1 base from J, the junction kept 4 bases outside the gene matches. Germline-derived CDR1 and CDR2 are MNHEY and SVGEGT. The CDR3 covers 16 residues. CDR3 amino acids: CASSRTSGLNTGELFF. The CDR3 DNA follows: TGTGCCAGCAGTAGGACTAGCGGATTGAACACCGGGGAGCTGTTTTTT.

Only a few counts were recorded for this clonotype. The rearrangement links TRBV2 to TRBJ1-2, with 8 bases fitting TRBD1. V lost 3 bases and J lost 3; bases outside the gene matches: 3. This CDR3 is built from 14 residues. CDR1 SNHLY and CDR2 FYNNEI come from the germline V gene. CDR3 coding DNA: TGTGCCAGCAGTGAGTTGACAGGGGACTATGGCTACACCTTC. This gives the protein CASSELTGDYGYTF.

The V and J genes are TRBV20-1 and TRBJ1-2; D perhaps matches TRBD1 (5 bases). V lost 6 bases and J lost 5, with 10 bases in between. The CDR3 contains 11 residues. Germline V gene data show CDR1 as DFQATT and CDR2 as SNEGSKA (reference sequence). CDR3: CSALGDYGYTF. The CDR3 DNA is TGCAGTGCCCTGGGGGATTATGGCTACACCTTC.

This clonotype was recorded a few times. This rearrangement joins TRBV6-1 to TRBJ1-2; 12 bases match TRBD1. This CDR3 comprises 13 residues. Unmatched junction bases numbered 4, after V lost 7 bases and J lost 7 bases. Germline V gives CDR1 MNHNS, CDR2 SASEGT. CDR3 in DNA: TGTGCCAGCAAACCGGGACAGGGGGCTGGCTACACCTTC. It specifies CASKPGQGAGYTF.

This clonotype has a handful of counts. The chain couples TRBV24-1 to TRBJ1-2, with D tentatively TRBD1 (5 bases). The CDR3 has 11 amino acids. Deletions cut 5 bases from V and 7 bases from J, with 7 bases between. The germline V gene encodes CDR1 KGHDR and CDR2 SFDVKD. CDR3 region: CATSAGLGYTF. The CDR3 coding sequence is TGTGCCACCAGTGCGGGGCTTGGCTACACCTTC.

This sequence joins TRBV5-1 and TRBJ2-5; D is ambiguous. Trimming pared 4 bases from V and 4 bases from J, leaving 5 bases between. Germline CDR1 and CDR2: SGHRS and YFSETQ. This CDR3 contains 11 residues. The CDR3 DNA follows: TGCGCCAGCAGCAATCTAGAGACCCAGTACTTC. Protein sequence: CASSNLETQYF.

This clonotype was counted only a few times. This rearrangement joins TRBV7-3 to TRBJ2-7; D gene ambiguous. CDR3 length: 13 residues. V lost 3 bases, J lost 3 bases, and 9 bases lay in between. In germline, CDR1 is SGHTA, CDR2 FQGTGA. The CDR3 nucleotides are TGTGCCAGCAGCTTGCACAGAGACTACGAGCAGTACTTC. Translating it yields CASSLHRDYEQYF.

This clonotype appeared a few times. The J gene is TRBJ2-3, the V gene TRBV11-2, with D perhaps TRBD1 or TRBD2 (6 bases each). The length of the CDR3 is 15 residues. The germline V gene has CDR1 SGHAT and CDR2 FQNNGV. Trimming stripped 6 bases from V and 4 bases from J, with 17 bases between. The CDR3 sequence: CASRWGANRPDTQYF. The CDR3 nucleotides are TGTGCCAGCAGGTGGGGGGCTAACCGGCCAGATACGCAGTATTTT.

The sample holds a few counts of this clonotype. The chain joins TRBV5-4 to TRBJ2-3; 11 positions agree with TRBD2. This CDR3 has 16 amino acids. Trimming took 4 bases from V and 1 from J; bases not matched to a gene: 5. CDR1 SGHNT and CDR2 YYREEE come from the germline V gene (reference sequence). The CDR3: CASSTPLAGGTDTQYF. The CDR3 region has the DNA TGTGCCAGCAGCACCCCACTAGCGGGAGGCACAGATACGCAGTATTTT. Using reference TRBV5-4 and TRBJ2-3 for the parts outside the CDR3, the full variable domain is ETGVTQSPTHLIKTRGQQVTLRCSSQSGHNTVSWYQQALGQGPQFIFQYYREEENGRGNFPPRFSGLQFPNYSSELNVNALELDDSALYLCASSTPLAGGTDTQYFGPGTRLTVL.

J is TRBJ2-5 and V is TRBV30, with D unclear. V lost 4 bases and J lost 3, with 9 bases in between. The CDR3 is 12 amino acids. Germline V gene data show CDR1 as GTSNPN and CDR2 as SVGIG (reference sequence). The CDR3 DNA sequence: TGTGCCTGGACGTCGCTGGAAGAGACCCAGTACTTC. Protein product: CAWTSLEETQYF.

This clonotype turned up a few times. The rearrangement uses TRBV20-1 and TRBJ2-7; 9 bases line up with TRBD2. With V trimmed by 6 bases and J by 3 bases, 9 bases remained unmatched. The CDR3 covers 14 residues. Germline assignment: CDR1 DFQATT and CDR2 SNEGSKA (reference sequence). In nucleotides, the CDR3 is TGCAGTGCCCCCCTAGCGGGGCCCGGCTACGAGCAGTACTTC. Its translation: CSAPLAGPGYEQYF.

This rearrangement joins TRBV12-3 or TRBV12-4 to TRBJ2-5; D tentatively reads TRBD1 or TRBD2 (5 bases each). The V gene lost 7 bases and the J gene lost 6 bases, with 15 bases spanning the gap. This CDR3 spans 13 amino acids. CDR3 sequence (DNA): TGTGCCAGCACCCTTAGTGGGACGAAGACCCAGTACTTC. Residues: CASTLSGTKTQYF.

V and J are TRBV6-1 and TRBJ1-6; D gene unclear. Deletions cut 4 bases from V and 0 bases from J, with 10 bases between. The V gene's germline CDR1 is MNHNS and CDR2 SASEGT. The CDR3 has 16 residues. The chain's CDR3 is CASSGMEISYNSPLHF. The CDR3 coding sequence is TGTGCCAGCAGTGGGATGGAGATCTCCTATAATTCACCCCTCCACTTT.

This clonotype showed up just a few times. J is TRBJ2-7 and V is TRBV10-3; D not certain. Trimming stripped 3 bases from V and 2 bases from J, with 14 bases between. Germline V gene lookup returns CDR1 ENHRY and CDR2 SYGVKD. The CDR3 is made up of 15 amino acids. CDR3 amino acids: CAISEETTVAYEQYF. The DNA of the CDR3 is TGTGCCATCAGTGAAGAGACAACCGTGGCCTACGAGCAGTACTTC.

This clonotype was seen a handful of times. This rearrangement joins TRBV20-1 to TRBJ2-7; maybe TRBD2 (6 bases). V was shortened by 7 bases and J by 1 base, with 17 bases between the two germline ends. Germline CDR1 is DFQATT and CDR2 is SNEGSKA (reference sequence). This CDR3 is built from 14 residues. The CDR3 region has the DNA TGCAGTGTTCTGCGGCCGCTAGCGTCCTACGAGCAGTACTTC. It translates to CSVLRPLASYEQYF.

CDR3 DNA sequence: TGTGCCACCAGTGGGGGGGGAAGAACTAGGGCCCCGCACCCCTCCTCCTACAATGAGCAGTTCTTC. This encodes CATSGGGRTRAPHPSSYNEQFF. The chain couples TRBV24-1 to TRBJ2-1, with TRBD2 matching over 7 bases. Germline CDR1 reads KGHDR; CDR2 reads SFDVKD. This CDR3 spans 22 amino acids. With 5 bases clipped from V and 0 bases from J, the junction kept 24 bases outside the gene matches.

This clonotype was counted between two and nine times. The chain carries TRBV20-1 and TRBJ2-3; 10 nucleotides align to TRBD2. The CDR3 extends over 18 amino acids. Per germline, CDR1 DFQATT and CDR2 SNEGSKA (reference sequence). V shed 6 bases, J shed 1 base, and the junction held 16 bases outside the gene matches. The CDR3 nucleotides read TGCAGTGCGTGGGCCGGGCTAGCGGGGGAGCGCGGCACAGATACGCAGTATTTT. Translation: CSAWAGLAGERGTDTQYF.

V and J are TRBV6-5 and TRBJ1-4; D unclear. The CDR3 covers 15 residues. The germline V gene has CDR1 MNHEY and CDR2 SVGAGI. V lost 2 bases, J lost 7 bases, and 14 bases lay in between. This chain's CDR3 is CASSYDAVKTEKLFF. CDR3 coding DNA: TGTGCCAGCAGTTACGATGCCGTTAAAACTGAAAAACTGTTTTTT.

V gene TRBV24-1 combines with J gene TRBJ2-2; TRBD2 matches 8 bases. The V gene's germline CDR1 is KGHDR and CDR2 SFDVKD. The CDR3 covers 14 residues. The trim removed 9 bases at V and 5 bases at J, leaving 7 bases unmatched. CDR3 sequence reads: CATRGGTTTGELFF. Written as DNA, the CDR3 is TGTGCCACCCGCGGGGGGACAACAACCGGGGAGCTGTTTTTT.

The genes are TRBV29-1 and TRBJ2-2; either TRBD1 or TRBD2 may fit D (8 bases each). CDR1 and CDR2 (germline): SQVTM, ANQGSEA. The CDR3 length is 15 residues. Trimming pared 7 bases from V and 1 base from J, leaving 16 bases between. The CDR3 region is CSAGGGQENTGELFF. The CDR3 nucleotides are TGCAGCGCCGGGGGGGGACAGGAGAACACCGGGGAGCTGTTTTTT.

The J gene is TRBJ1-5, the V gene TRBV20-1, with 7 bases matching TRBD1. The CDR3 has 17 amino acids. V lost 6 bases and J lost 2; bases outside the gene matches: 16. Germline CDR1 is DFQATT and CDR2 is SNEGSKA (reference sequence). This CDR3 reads CSAFTGERLRGNQPQHF. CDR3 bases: TGCAGTGCCTTCACAGGGGAAAGGCTTCGTGGCAATCAGCCCCAGCATTTT.

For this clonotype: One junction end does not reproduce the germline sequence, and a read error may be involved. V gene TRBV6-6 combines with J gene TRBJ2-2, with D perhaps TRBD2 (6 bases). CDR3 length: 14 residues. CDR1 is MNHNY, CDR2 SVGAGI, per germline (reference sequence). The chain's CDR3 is CAVHPAGNPGELFF. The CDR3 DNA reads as TGTGCCGTACATCCCGCGGGGAACCCCGGGGAGCTGTTTTTT.

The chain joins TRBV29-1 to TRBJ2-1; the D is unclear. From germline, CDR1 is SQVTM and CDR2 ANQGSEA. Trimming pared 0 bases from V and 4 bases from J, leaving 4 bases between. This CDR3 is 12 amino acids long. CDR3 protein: CSVEEGYNEQFF. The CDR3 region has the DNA TGCAGCGTTGAAGAGGGGTACAATGAGCAGTTCTTC.

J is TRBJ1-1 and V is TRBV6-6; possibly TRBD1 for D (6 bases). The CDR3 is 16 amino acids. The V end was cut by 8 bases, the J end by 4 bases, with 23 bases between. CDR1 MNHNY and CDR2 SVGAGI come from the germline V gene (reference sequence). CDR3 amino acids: CASVNSYRVEITEAFF. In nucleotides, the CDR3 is TGTGCCAGCGTAAACTCATACAGGGTCGAGATCACTGAAGCTTTCTTT.

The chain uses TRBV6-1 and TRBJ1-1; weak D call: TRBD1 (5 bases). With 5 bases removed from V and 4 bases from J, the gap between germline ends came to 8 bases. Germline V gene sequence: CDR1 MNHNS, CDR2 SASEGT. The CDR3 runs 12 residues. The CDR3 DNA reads TGTGCCAGCAGTCCAGGGTTCACTGAAGCTTTCTTT. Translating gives CASSPGFTEAFF.

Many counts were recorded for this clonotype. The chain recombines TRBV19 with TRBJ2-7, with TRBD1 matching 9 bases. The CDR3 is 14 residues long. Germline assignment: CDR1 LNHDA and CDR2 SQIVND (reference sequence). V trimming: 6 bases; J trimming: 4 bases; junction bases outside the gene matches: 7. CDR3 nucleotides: TGTGCCAGTAGACACCGGGACAGGGCGTACGAGCAGTACTTC. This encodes CASRHRDRAYEQYF.

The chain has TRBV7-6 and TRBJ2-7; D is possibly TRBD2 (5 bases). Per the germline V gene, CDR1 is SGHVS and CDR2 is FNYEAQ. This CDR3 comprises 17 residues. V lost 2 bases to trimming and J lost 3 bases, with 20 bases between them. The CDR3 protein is CASSLYPKGGIDYEQYF. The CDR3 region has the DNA TGTGCCAGCAGCTTATATCCCAAAGGAGGAATCGACTACGAGCAGTACTTC.

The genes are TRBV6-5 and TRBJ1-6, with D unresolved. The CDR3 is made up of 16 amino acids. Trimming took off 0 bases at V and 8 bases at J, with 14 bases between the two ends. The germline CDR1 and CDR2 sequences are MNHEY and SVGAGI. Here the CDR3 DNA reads TGTGCCAGCAGTTACTCGAGGTGGAGGAGGGATTCACCCCTCCACTTT. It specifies CASSYSRWRRDSPLHF.

This CDR3 is CASSGMVNTEAFF. CDR3 nucleotide sequence: TGTGCCAGCAGTGGGATGGTGAACACTGAAGCTTTCTTT. The rearrangement joins TRBV6-2 or TRBV6-3 to TRBJ1-1; D ambiguous. The germline V gene has CDR1 MNHEY and CDR2 SVGEGT. This CDR3 is built from 13 residues. Trimming stripped 5 bases from V and 0 bases from J, with 7 bases between.

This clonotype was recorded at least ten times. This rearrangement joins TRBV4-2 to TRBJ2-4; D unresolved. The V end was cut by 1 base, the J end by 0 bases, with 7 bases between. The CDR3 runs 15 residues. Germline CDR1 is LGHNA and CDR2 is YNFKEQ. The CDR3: CASSQAPGAKNIQYF. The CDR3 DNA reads TGTGCCAGCAGCCAAGCCCCGGGAGCCAAAAACATTCAGTACTTC.